Below, 5 T cell receptor beta chains from the same sample are listed, as sequenced in a study of beta chain features in type 1 diabetes (dated by TCRdb to 2016 to 2018). Library preparation used the immunoSEQ multiplex PCR assay. The entire isolated RNA was reverse transcribed using the High Capacity cDNA Reverse Transcription Kit, and thus expressed TCRB transcripts were sequenced. Sourced from immuneACCESS, this table was stored by TCRdb with only in-frame sequences that have V and J called. A share of the clones is absent; for the studies checked, an unresolved V gene accounts for under half, and the remainder has no known explanation. The sample has more than 110,000 clones on record, 6.9% of them singletons. The ten largest clones represent 1.1% to 1.5% of the sample. The source material was central memory CD4+ T cells from blood. The receptors here all came from a woman aged 30 to 39 in good health.

V and J are TRBV14 and TRBJ2-3, with 9 positions matching TRBD1. Germline V gene data show CDR1 as SGHDN and CDR2 as FVKESK. The J segment lost 5 bases and the V segment lost 2 bases, leaving 2 bases of the junction unmatched. This CDR3 comprises 14 residues. The CDR3 DNA reads as TGTGCCAGCAGCCAAAGGACAGGGGTAGATACGCAGTATTTT. It encodes CASSQRTGVDTQYF.

The chain uses TRBV18 and TRBJ2-2; TRBD1 aligns across 8 bases. V gave up 5 bases and J gave up 0 bases; unmatched junction bases: 5. This CDR3 has 16 amino acids. Germline-derived CDR1 and CDR2 are KGHSH and LQKENI. The CDR3 spells CASSRDRRANTGELFF. DNA for the CDR3: TGTGCCAGCTCAAGGGACAGGCGAGCGAACACCGGGGAGCTGTTTTTT.

In its sample, this clone was seen a few times. This CDR3 is CASSLSAGGPLNEQFF. CDR3 sequence (DNA): TGTGCCAGCAGTTTATCAGCGGGAGGGCCTCTCAATGAGCAGTTCTTC. J is TRBJ2-1 and V is TRBV27; 10 nucleotides match TRBD2. With 0 bases clipped from V and 6 bases from J, the junction kept 5 bases outside the gene matches. Germline V gene sequence: CDR1 MNHEY, CDR2 SMNVEV (reference sequence). The CDR3 runs to 16 residues.

This clone was seen only a few times. V gene TRBV29-1 combines with J gene TRBJ2-3, with D possibly matching TRBD2 (6 bases). Germline loops: CDR1 SQVTM, CDR2 ANQGSEA. The CDR3 has 13 amino acids. Trimming shortened V by 3 bases and J by 2 bases, and 9 bases separated the two germline ends. CDR3: CSVEGGITDTQYF. In nucleotides, the CDR3 is TGCAGCGTTGAGGGCGGGATCACAGATACGCAGTATTTT.

V gene TRBV11-2 combines with J gene TRBJ2-1; TRBD1 matches at 8 bases. The CDR3 extends over 15 amino acids. The germline V gene encodes CDR1 SGHAT and CDR2 FQNNGV. The V segment lost 3 bases and the J segment 2 bases; nucleotides outside the gene matches: 3. CDR3 nucleotides: TGTGCCAGCAGCTTCGACAGGGGCACCTACAATGAGCAGTTCTTC. Its translation: CASSFDRGTYNEQFF. Based on the CDR3 plus reference TRBV11-2 and TRBJ2-1, the full variable domain is EAGVAQSPRYKIIEKRQSVAFWCNPISGHATLYWYQQILGQGPKLLIQFQNNGVVDDSQLPKDRFSAERLKGVDSTLKIQPAKLEDSAVYLCASSFDRGTYNEQFFGPGTRLTVL.